These T cell receptor beta chains were read from a single sample in a study of blood T cells in healthy people across ages. Each CDR3 protein is one row after TCRdb ran MiXCR on the 5' RACE reads. Of 590,000 or so distinct CDR3 sequences in the sample, 25% to 30% were seen once. Sequenced sample: blood. The receptors stem from a woman older than 75 in good health. Both conserved end residues are part of each CDR3. Fields, in order: J gene, clone size, V gene, D gene, CDR3 DNA, CDR3 protein. D genes are given only for firm matches. Clone size is not always given. Where it is, it says once, few, many or a class for expanded clones.

>TRBJ2-5|many|TRBV6-2/TRBV6-3|.
TGTGCCATCCAACGGAGCCCGGGGGAAGAGACCCAGTACTTC
CAIQRSPGEETQYF
>TRBJ2-6|many|TRBV20-1|.
TGCAGTGCTACCCCAGGTTCTGGGGCCAACGTCCTGACTTTC
CSATPGSGANVLTF
>TRBJ1-1|few|TRBV29-1|TRBD1
TGCAGCGTTGAAGAGGGAAGGGGGCACACTGAAGCTTTCTTT
CSVEEGRGHTEAFF
>TRBJ1-2|.|TRBV20-1|.
TGCAGTGCTAGTAGCGGACCCCGGGACTATGGCTACACCTTC
CSASSGPRDYGYTF
>TRBJ2-1|many|TRBV11-3|TRBD2
TGTGCCAGCAGCCCCGGGACTAGGGGCAATGAGCAGTTCTTC
CASSPGTRGNEQFF
>TRBJ2-5|many|TRBV3-1|TRBD1
TGTGCCAGCAGCCAGAACAGGGGGCGACAAGAGACCCAGTACTTC
CASSQNRGRQETQYF
>TRBJ1-2|many|TRBV4-2|.
TGTGCCAGCAGCCAAGAAGGCCTTAACTATGGCTACACCTTC
CASSQEGLNYGYTF
>TRBJ1-2|many|TRBV6-1|TRBD1
TGTGCCAGCAGTGCCACTGGACAGGGCCTGAACTATGGCTACACCTTC
CASSATGQGLNYGYTF
>TRBJ1-2|.|TRBV4-2|.
TGTGCCAGCAGCCAACGAGAAGGCAGAGCTAGCTATGGCTACACCTTC
CASSQREGRASYGYTF
>TRBJ1-4|many|TRBV20-1|.
TGCAGTGCTAGTCGGCTAGGACGGCATGCAACTAATGAAAAACTGTTTTTT
CSASRLGRHATNEKLFF
>TRBJ2-7|many|TRBV7-9|.
TGTGCCAGCAGCTTGGACAGTTTTTACGAGCAGTACTTC
CASSLDSFYEQYF
>TRBJ2-7|.|TRBV20-1|.
TGCAGTACTCAGGGATCCTACGAGCAGTACTTC
CSTQGSYEQYF
>TRBJ2-3|many|TRBV11-2|.
TGTGCCAGCAGCTTAGCCGACAGTGGCACAGATACGCAGTATTTT
CASSLADSGTDTQYF
>TRBJ2-2|.|TRBV5-1|.
TGCGCCAGCAGCTTAGAACTAGCCGGGGAGCTGTTTTTT
CASSLELAGELFF
>TRBJ1-2|many|TRBV4-2|TRBD1
TGTGCCAGCAGCACCGGGACAGGGGGCTATGGCTACACCTTC
CASSTGTGGYGYTF
>TRBJ1-4|many|TRBV5-1|TRBD1
TGCGCCAGCAGCTTACAGGGGACTAATGAAAAACTGTTTTTT
CASSLQGTNEKLFF
>TRBJ1-5|.|TRBV7-8|.
TGTGCCAGCAGCTCCCGGGGGGTCCCTAGCAATCAGCCCCAGCATTTT
CASSSRGVPSNQPQHF
>TRBJ1-1|few|TRBV6-2/TRBV6-3|.
TGTGCCAGCAGTTGGGACCCTGCCATAGAAGCTTTCTTT
CASSWDPAIEAFF
>TRBJ2-7|many|TRBV5-1|.
TGCGCCAGCAGCTTGGTCAGGGGCGAGCAGTACTTC
CASSLVRGEQYF
>TRBJ2-7|many|TRBV7-2|TRBD2
TGTGCCAGCAGCTCTAGCGGGGGGGACGCCTACGAGCAGTACTTC
CASSSSGGDAYEQYF
>TRBJ2-7|many|TRBV5-1|TRBD1
TGTGCCAGCAGCCTCGGGACAGGGGCCTACGAGCAGTACTTC
CASSLGTGAYEQYF
>TRBJ2-2|.|TRBV7-7|TRBD2
TGTGCCAGCAGCCTATTAGCGGGTTCCCCCACCGGGGAGCTGTTTTTT
CASSLLAGSPTGELFF
>TRBJ2-1|many|TRBV7-2|TRBD2
TGTGCCAGCAGCTTAGCGCGGCTAGCGGGGAACAATGAGCAGTTCTTC
CASSLARLAGNNEQFF
>TRBJ1-1|.|TRBV20-1|.
TGCAGTGCTAGGGGTACGACAGGAGACACTGAAGCTTTCTTT
CSARGTTGDTEAFF
>TRBJ2-5|many|TRBV20-1|TRBD2
TGCAGTGCTTGGACTAGCGGGGGGCGGTACCAAGAGACCCAGTACTTC
CSAWTSGGRYQETQYF
>TRBJ2-1|many|TRBV3-1|.
TGTGCCAGCAGCCCTGGTCACTATAGCTCTGATGAGCAGTTCTTC
CASSPGHYSSDEQFF
>TRBJ2-7|.|TRBV20-1|.
TGCAGTGCTAGAGGCCAGACCCCCGGGACCTCCCACGAGCAGTACTTC
CSARGQTPGTSHEQYF
>TRBJ2-1|.|TRBV30|.
TGTGCCTGGAGTGTAACCCAGGGGACCCAGTTCTTC
CAWSVTQGTQFF
>TRBJ1-5|many|TRBV6-6|.
TGTGCCAGCAGTTACTCCAAGGGGGGGACCAATCAGCCCCAGCATTTT
CASSYSKGGTNQPQHF
>TRBJ1-2|many|TRBV5-4|.
TGTGCCAGCAGCCCCTACAGAACCTATGGCTACACCTTC
CASSPYRTYGYTF
>TRBJ1-3|few|TRBV7-8|TRBD1
TGTGCCAGCAGCTTAGCAGGGACAGCAAACACCATATATTTT
CASSLAGTANTIYF